One TCR beta chain is described in this entry. The target antigen is unknown. CDR3 length equals 13 residues. Germline V gives CDR1 SGHRS, CDR2 YFSETQ. Unmatched junction bases numbered 8, after V lost 1 base and J lost 14 bases. These data are taken from a study of T cells in Graves' hyperthyroidism and ophthalmopathy. The study's findings and limits: From stable hyperthyroidism, ophthalmopathy was set apart by a 13 V-J model.

From RNA transcripts, TCR beta CDR3 regions were amplified. Initially, a first-round RT-PCR of the TCR CDR3 employed the HTBI primer set. TCRdb reanalysed the multiplex PCR reads using MiXCR and keeps one entry per CDR3 protein. The sample shows 500,000 or so distinct CDR3 sequences, roughly a sixth of them seen only once. Ophthalmopathy patients had moderate-to-severe active disease, CAS ≥3, NOSPECS ≥4, and disease duration under 3 months. Sequenced: blood. The chain employs TRBV5-1 and TRBJ2-1, with 8 bases that match TRBD2. This clonotype was sampled from a woman aged 18 to 35 with Graves' ophthalmopathy. CDR3 loop: CASSLIPAGVEFF. CDR3 sequence (DNA): TGCGCCAGCAGCTTGATACCAGCGGGAGTTGAGTTCTTC.